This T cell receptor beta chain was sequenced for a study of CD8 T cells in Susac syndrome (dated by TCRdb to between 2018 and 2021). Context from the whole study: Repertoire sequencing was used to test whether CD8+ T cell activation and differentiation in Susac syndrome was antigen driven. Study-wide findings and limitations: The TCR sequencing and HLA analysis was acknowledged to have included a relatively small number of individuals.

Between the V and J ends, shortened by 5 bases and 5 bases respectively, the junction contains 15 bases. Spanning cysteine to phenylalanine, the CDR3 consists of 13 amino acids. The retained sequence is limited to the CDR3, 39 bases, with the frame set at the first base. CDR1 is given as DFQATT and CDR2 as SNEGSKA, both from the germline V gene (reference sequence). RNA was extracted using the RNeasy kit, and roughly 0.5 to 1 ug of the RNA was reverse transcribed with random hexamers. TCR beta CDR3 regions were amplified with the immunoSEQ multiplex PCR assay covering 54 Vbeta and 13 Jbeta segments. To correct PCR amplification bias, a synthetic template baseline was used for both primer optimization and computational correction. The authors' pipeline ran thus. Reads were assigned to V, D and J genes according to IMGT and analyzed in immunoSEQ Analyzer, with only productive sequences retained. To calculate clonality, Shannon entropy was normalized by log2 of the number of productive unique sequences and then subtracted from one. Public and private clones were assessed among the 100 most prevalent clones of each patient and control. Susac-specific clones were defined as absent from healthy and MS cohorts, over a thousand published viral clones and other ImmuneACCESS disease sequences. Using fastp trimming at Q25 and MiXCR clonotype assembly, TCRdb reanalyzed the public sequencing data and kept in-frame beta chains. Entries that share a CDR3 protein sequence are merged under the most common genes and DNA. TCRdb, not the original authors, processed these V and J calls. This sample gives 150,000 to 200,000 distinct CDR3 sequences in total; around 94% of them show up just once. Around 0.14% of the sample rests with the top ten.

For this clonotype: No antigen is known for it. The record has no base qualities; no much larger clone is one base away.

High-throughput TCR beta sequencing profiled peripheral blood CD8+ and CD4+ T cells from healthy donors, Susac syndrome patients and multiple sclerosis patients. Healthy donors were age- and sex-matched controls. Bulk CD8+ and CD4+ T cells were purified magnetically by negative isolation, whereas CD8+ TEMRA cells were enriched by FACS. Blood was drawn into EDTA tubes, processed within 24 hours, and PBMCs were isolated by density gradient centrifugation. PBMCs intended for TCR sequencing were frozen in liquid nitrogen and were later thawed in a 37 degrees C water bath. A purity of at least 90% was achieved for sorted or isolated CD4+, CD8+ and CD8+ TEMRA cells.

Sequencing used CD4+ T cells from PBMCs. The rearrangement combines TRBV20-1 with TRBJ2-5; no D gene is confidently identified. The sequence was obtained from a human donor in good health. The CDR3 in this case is CSARHSGPETQYF. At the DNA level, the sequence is TGCAGTGCTCGCCACTCGGGCCCCGAGACCCAGTACTTC.